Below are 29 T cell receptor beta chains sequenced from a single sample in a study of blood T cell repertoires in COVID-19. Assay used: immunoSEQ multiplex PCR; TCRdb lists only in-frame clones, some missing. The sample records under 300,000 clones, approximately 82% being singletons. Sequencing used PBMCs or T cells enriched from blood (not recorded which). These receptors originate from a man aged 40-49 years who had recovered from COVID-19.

The CDR3 coding sequence is TGTGCCAGCAGCTTAATTGGGGGCGGCTACAATGAGCAGTTCTTC. This translates into CASSLIGGGYNEQFF. The V call is TRBV7-9, the J call TRBJ2-1; TRBD1 is a possible D gene (6 bases). V was trimmed by 2 bases and J by 3 bases, leaving 11 bases between them. Germline V gives CDR1 SEHNR, CDR2 FQNEAQ (reference sequence). CDR3 length: 15 residues.

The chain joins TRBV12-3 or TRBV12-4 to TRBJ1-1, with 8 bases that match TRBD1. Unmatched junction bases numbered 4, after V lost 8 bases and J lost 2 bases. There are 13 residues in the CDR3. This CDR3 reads CASRDRPNTEAFF. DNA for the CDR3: TGTGCCAGCCGGGACAGGCCTAACACTGAAGCTTTCTTT.

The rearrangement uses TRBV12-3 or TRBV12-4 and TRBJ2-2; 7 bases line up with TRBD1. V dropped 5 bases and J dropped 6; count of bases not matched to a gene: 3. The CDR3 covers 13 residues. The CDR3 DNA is TGTGCCAGCAGTCAGGACAGGCCCGGGGAGCTGTTTTTT. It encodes CASSQDRPGELFF.

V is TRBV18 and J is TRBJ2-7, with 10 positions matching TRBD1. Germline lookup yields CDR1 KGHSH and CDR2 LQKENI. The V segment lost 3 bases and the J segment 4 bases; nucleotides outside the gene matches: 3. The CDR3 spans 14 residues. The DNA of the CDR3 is TGTGCCAGCTCACCGCGACAGGGGGCTTACGAGCAGTACTTC. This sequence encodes CASSPRQGAYEQYF.

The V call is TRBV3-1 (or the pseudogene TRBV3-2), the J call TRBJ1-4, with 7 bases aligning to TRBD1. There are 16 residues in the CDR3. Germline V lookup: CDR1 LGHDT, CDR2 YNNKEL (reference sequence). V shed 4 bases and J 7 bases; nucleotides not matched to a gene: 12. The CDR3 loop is CASSRGGQGGGEKLFF. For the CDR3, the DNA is TGTGCCAGCAGCCGAGGAGGTCAGGGGGGAGGTGAAAAACTGTTTTTT.

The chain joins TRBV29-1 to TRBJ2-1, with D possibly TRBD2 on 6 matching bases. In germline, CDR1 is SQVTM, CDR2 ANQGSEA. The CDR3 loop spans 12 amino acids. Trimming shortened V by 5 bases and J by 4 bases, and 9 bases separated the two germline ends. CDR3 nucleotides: TGCAGCGTTTGGCTAGCGTACAATGAGCAGTTCTTC. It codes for CSVWLAYNEQFF.

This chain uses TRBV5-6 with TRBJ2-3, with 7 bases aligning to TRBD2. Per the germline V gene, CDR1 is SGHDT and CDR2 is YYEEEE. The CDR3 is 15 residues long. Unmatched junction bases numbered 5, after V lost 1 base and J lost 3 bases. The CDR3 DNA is TGTGCCAGCAGCTTGAGGACTAGTGGGACAGATACGCAGTATTTT. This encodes CASSLRTSGTDTQYF.

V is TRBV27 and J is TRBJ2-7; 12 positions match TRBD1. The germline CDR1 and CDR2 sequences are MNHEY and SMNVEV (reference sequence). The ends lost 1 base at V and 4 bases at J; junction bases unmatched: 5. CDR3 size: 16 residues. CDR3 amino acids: CASSLYGTGGSYEQYF. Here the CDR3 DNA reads TGTGCCAGCAGTTTATATGGGACAGGGGGCTCTTACGAGCAGTACTTC.

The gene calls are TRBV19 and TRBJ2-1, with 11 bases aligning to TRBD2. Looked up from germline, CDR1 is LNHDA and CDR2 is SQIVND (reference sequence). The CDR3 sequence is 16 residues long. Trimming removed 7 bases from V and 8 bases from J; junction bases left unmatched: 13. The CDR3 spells CASTPGGSGRVDEQFF. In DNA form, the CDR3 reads TGTGCCAGTACCCCGGGGGGTAGCGGGAGGGTCGATGAGCAGTTCTTC.

The CDR3 spells CASRERGNTGELFF. The DNA of the CDR3 is TGTGCCAGCAGGGAGAGAGGGAACACCGGGGAGCTGTTTTTT. The J gene is TRBJ2-2, the V gene TRBV5-4, with D unclear. Germline CDR1 and CDR2: SGHNT and YYREEE (reference sequence). CDR3 length: 14 residues. Between the trimmed V and J ends, which lost 5 bases and 1 base, there was a span of 9 bases.

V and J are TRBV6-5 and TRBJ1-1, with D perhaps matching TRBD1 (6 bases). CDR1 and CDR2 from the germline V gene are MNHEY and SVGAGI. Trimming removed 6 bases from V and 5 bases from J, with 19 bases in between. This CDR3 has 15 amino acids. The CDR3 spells CASRPLGGARTEAFF. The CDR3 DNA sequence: TGTGCCAGCAGACCGCTCGGGGGGGCGCGTACTGAAGCTTTCTTT.

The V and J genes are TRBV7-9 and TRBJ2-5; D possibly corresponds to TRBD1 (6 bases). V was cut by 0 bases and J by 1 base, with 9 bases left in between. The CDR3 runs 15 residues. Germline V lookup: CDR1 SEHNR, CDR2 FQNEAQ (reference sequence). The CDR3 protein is CASSLAGQPQETQYF. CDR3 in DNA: TGTGCCAGCAGCTTAGCAGGACAGCCCCAAGAGACCCAGTACTTC. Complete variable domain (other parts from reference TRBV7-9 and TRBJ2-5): DTGVSQNPRHKITKRGQNVTFRCDPISEHNRLYWYRQTLGQGPEFLTYFQNEAQLEKSRLLSDRFSAERPKGSFSTLEIQRTEQGDSAMYLCASSLAGQPQETQYFGPGTRLLVL.

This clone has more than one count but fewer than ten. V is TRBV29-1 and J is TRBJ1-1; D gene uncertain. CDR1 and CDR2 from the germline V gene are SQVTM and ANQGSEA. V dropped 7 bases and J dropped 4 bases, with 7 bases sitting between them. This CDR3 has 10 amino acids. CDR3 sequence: CSALVTEAFF. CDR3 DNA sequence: TGCAGCGCGCTAGTCACTGAAGCTTTCTTT.

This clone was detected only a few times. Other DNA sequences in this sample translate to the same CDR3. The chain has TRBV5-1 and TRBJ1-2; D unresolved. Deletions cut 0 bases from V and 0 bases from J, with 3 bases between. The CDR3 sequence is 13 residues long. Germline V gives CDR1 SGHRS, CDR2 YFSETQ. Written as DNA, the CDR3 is TGCGCCAGCAGCTTGGCCGCTAACTATGGCTACACCTTC. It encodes CASSLAANYGYTF.

CDR3 amino acids: CASSASGTGEETQYF. For the CDR3, the DNA is TGTGCCAGCAGCGCGAGCGGGACAGGGGAAGAGACCCAGTACTTC. V gene TRBV9 combines with J gene TRBJ2-5; the match to TRBD1 covers 10 bases. This CDR3 has 15 amino acids. Germline V gene lookup returns CDR1 SGDLS and CDR2 YYNGEE. V trimming: 3 bases; J trimming: 3 bases; junction bases outside the gene matches: 5. Using reference TRBV9 and TRBJ2-5 for the parts outside the CDR3, the full variable domain is DSGVTQTPKHLITATGQRVTLRCSPRSGDLSVYWYQQSLDQGLQFLIQYYNGEERAKGNILERFSAQQFPDLHSELNLSSLELGDSALYFCASSASGTGEETQYFGPGTRLLVL.

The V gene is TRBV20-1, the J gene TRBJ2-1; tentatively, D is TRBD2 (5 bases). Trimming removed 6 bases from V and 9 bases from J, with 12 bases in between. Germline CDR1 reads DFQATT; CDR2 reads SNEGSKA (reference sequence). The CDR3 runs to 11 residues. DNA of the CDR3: TGCAGTGCCTACGACTATACTGAGCAGTTCTTC. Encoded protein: CSAYDYTEQFF.

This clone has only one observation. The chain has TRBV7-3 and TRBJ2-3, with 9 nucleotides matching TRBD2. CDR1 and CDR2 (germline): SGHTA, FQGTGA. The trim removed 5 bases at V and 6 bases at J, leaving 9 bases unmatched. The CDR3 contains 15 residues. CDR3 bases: TGTGCCAGCAGCCTAGCGGGGATTTCTACCGATACGCAGTATTTT. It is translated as CASSLAGISTDTQYF.

The CDR3 loop is CASSFAGQNYGYTF. The CDR3 bases are TGTGCCAGCAGCTTTGCAGGCCAGAACTATGGCTACACCTTC. The V and J genes are TRBV5-4 and TRBJ1-2; D is unclear. Germline V gene lookup returns CDR1 SGHNT and CDR2 YYREEE (reference sequence). V lost 2 bases, J lost 2 bases, and 10 bases lay in between. The length of the CDR3 is 14 residues.

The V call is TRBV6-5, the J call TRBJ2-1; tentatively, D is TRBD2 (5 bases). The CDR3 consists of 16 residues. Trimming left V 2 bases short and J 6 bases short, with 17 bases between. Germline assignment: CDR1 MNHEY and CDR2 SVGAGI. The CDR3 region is CASSYRSGASLNEQFF. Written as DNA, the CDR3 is TGTGCCAGCAGTTACAGAAGTGGCGCTAGCCTCAATGAGCAGTTCTTC.

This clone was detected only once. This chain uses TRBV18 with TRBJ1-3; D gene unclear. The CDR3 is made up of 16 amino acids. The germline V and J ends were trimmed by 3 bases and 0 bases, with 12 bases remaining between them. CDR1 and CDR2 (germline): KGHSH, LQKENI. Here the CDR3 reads CASSPNPVSSGNTIYF. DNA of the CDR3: TGTGCCAGCTCACCGAACCCGGTCTCCTCTGGAAACACCATATATTTT.

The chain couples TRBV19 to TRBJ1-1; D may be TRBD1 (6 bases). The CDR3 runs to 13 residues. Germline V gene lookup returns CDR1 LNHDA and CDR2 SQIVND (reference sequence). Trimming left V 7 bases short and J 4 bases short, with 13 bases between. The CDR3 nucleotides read TGTGCCAGTAAGAACAGGGTAGGCACTGAAGCTTTCTTT. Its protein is CASKNRVGTEAFF.

Written as DNA, the CDR3 is TGCGCCAGCAGTCGGACTAGCGGGAGGCGTCGGACAGATACGCAGTATTTT. Translation: CASSRTSGRRRTDTQYF. V usage is TRBV23-1 and J usage is TRBJ2-3; TRBD2 matches 14 bases. TRBV23-1 is an ORF for which the function is uncertain. Trimming removed 4 bases from V and 3 bases from J; junction bases left unmatched: 6. This CDR3 is 17 amino acids long.

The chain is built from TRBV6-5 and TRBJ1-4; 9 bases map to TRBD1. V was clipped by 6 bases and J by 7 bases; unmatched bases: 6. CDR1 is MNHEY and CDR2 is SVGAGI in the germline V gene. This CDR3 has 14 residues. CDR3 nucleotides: TGTGCCAGCAGAGACACAGGGGGCTCTGAAAAACTGTTTTTT. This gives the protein CASRDTGGSEKLFF.

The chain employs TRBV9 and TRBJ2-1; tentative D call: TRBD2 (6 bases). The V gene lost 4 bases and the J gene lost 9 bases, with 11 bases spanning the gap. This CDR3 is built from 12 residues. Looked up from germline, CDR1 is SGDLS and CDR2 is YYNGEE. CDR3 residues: CASSLQEGEQFF. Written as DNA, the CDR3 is TGTGCCAGCAGCTTGCAGGAGGGTGAGCAGTTCTTC.

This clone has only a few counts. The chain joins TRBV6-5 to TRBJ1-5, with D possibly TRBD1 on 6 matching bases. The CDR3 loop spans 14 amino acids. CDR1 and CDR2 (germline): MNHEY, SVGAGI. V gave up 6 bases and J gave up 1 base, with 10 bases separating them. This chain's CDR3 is CASSPQGSNQPQHF. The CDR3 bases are TGTGCCAGCAGCCCACAGGGAAGCAATCAGCCCCAGCATTTT.

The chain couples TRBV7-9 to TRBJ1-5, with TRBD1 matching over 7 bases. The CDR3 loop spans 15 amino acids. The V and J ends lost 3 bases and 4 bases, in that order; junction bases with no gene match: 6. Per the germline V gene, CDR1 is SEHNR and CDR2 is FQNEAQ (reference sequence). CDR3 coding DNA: TGTGCCAGCAGCTTTGGGGACAGTAGTAATCAGCCCCAGCATTTT. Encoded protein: CASSFGDSSNQPQHF.

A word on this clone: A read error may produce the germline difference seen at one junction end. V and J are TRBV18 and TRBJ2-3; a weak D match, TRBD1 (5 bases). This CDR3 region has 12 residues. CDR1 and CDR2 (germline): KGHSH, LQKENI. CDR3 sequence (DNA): TGTGCCAGCTCGCTTAGACAGATTTCCCCACTCTTT. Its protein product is CASSLRQISPLF.

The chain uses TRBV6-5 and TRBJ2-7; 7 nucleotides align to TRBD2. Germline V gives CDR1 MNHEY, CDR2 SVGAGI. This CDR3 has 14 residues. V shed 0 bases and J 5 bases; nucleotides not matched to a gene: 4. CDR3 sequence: CASSYSSGAHEQYF. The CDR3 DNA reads TGTGCCAGCAGTTACTCGAGCGGGGCCCACGAGCAGTACTTC.

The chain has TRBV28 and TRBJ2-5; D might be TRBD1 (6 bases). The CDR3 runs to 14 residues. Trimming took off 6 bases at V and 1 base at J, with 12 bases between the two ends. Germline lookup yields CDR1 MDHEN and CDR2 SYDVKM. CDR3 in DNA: TGTGCCAGCAGCCACCAGGGGAGCCAAGAGACCCAGTACTTC. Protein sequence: CASSHQGSQETQYF.